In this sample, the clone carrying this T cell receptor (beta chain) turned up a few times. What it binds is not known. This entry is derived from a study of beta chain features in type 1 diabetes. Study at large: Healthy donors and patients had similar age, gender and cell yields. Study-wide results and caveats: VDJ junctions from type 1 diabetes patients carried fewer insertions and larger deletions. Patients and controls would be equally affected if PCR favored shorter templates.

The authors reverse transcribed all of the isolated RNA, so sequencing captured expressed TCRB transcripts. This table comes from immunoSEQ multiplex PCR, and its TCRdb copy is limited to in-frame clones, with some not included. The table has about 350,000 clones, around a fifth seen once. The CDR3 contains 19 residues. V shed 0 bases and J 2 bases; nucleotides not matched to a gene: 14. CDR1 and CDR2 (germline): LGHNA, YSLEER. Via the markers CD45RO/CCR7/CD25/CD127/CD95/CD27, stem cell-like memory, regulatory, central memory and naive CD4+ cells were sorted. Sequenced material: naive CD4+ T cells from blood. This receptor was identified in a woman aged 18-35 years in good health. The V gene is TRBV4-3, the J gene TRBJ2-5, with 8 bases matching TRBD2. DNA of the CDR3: TGCGCCAGCAGCCAAGAATTGGCACGACTAGCGAACTCTCAAGAGACCCAGTACTTC. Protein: CASSQELARLANSQETQYF.